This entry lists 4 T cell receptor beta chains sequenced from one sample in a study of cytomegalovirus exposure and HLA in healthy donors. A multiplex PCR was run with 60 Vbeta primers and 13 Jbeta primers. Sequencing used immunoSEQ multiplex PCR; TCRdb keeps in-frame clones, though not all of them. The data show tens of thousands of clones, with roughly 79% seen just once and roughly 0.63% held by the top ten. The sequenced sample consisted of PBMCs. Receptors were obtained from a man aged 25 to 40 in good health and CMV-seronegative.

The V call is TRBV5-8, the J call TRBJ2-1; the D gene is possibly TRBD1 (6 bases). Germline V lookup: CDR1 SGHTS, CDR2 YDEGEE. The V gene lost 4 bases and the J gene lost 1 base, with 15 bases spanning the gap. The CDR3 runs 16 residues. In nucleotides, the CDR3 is TGTGCCAGCAGCAGGGACATTTTTGGGTCCTACAATGAGCAGTTCTTC. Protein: CASSRDIFGSYNEQFF.

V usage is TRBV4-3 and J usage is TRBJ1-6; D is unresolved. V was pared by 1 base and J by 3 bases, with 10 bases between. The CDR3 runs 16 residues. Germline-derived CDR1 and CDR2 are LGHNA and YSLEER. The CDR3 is CASSQAKDFYNSPLHF. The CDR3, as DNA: TGCGCCAGCAGCCAAGCTAAGGACTTCTATAATTCACCCCTCCACTTT.

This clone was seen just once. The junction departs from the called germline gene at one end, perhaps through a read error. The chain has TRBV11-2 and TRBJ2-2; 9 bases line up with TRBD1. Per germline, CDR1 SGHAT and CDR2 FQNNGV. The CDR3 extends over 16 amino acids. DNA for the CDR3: TGTGCCAGCAGTTTAACCGGGACAGGGAGGTACGGGGGGCTGTTTTTT. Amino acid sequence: CASSLTGTGRYGGLFF.

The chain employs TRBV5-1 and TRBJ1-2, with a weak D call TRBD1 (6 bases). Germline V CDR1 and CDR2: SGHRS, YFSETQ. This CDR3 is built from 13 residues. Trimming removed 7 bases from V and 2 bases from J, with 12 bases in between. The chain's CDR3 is CASVTGDNYGYTF. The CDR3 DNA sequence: TGCGCCAGCGTGACAGGCGACAACTATGGCTACACCTTC.